The 9 T cell receptor beta chains reported below all come from one sample, sequenced in a study of Graves' ophthalmopathy and Graves' hyperthyroidism. The TCR beta CDR3 regions underwent amplification from RNA transcripts. HTBI primers primed a first-round RT-PCR, and a second-round multiplex PCR followed. TCRdb analysed the multiplex PCR reads with MiXCR anew, one entry per CDR3 protein. The repertoire holds hundreds of thousands of distinct CDR3 sequences, with about an eighth as singletons. The specimen sequenced was blood. These TCRs come from a woman in her twenties or thirties with Graves' ophthalmopathy.

This clonotype appeared many times. The V call is TRBV6-2 or TRBV6-3, the J call TRBJ2-2; 10 bases agree with TRBD2. V was clipped by 0 bases and J by 5 bases; unmatched bases: 9. Germline V gene lookup returns CDR1 MNHEY and CDR2 SVGEGT. The CDR3 is made up of 18 amino acids. The CDR3 loop reads CASSYSLEAAGGTGELFF. The DNA of the CDR3 is TGTGCCAGCAGTTACTCTTTAGAGGCAGCGGGAGGGACCGGGGAGCTGTTTTTT.

The rearrangement joins TRBV28 to TRBJ1-5; TRBD1 agrees at 8 bases. Losses at the gene ends were 6 bases for V and 6 bases for J; bases not matched to a gene: 13. CDR3 size: 16 residues. Germline CDR1 is MDHEN and CDR2 is SYDVKM. The CDR3 sequence is CASSRDRGDLGQPQHF. The DNA for the CDR3 is TGTGCCAGCAGCCGAGACAGGGGCGACTTGGGTCAGCCCCAGCATTTT. Complete variable domain (other parts from reference TRBV28 and TRBJ1-5): DVKVTQSSRYLVKRTGEKVFLECVQDMDHENMFWYRQDPGLGLRLIYFSYDVKMKEKGDIPEGYSVSREKKERFSLILESASTNQTSMYLCASSRDRGDLGQPQHFGDGTRLSIL.

This clonotype was detected many times. The V and J genes are TRBV6-1 and TRBJ1-1; D not resolved. V dropped 0 bases and J dropped 0 bases, with 8 bases sitting between them. The CDR3 totals 15 residues. Germline CDR1 and CDR2: MNHNS and SASEGT. The CDR3 coding sequence is TGTGCCAGCAGTGAAGCTACAACAATGAACACTGAAGCTTTCTTT. It is translated as CASSEATTMNTEAFF.

On this clonotype itself: Germline and junction disagree at one end, which may indicate a read error. The chain uses TRBV7-9 and TRBJ2-5, with 10 bases fitting TRBD2. The germline CDR1 and CDR2 sequences are SEHNR and FQNEAQ (reference sequence). CDR3 size: 14 residues. DNA of the CDR3: TGTGCCAGCAGCCGGACTAGCGGCTTAGAGACCAAGTACTTC. Amino acid sequence: CASSRTSGLETKYF.

This clonotype was found many times. The chain joins TRBV5-1 to TRBJ1-2; a possible D gene is TRBD1 (6 bases). V gave up 4 bases and J gave up 6 bases, with 10 bases separating them. Germline CDR1 SGHRS, CDR2 YFSETQ. The CDR3 spans 12 residues. The CDR3 spells CASSLEGDGYTF. In DNA, the CDR3 is TGCGCCAGCAGCCTCGAGGGGGATGGCTACACCTTC.

There are many counts of this clonotype. The chain employs TRBV12-3 or TRBV12-4 and TRBJ2-2, with D unresolved. The ends were cut back, 2 bases at V and 4 bases at J, with 5 bases in the middle. This CDR3 is 13 amino acids long. CDR3 region: CASSLMGTGELFF. CDR3 nucleotides: TGTGCCAGCAGTTTAATGGGCACCGGGGAGCTGTTTTTT.

This clonotype has a handful of counts. The rearrangement joins TRBV5-1 to TRBJ2-6; no definite D call. The germline gives CDR1 SGHRS, CDR2 YFSETQ. Trimming shortened V by 6 bases and J by 4 bases, and 11 bases separated the two germline ends. The CDR3 loop spans 14 amino acids. In nucleotides, the CDR3 is TGCGCCAGCAACCCTCAGTCGGGGGCCAACGTCCTGACTTTC. Translation: CASNPQSGANVLTF.

This clonotype has ten or more counts. This rearrangement joins TRBV5-1 to TRBJ1-5; TRBD1 matches 8 bases. Per the germline V gene, CDR1 is SGHRS and CDR2 is YFSETQ. The CDR3 consists of 14 residues. J lost 6 bases, V lost 4 bases, and 6 bases had no gene match. This CDR3 reads CASSDGQGGQPQHF. The CDR3, as DNA: TGCGCCAGCAGCGACGGACAGGGAGGTCAGCCCCAGCATTTT.

This clonotype appeared many times. CDR3 DNA: TGCGCCAGCAGCCAAGATAAGGACAGGGAGAGGGAGACCCAGTACTTC. This codes for CASSQDKDRERETQYF. The rearrangement uses TRBV4-1 and TRBJ2-5, with 8 bases fitting TRBD1. Germline CDR1 is MGHRA and CDR2 is YSYEKL. V lost 0 bases to trimming and J lost 5 bases; unmatched junction nucleotides: 8. CDR3 length equals 16 residues.